Listed below are T cell receptor beta chains from one sample, sequenced in a study of regulatory T cells in long-lasting Graves disease. Via MiXCR, TCRdb re-called the multiplex PCR reads, giving one row per CDR3 protein. The repertoire has roughly 320,000 distinct CDR3 sequences, approximately 15% of them found once; the top ten carry roughly 30%. These data were also filed under a second study, of T cells in Graves' hyperthyroidism and ophthalmopathy.

The sample here was peripheral blood mononuclear cells (PBMCs), taken at new diagnosis, from a patient treated with antithyroid drugs. Receptors were obtained from a man aged 35-49 years with Graves disease. Each CDR3 is given with its conserved first and last residue. Fields, in order: D gene, clone size, V gene, CDR3 length, J gene, CDR3 protein, CDR3 DNA. A D gene is named only where the DNA matches it firmly. A clone size is listed for some rows: how often the clone was seen (once, few, many), or a class if it is expanded.

TRBD1	.	TRBV19	16	TRBJ1-5	CASSIAQGARNQPQHF	TGTGCCAGTAGTATAGCACAGGGGGCGCGTAATCAGCCCCAGCATTTT
.	.	TRBV12-3/TRBV12-4	15	TRBJ2-5	CARESRAGVEETQYF	TGTGCCAGAGAGAGCCGAGCCGGGGTCGAGGAGACCCAGTACTTC
TRBD1	.	TRBV19	15	TRBJ1-5	CASSGPQGVLRPQHF	TGTGCCAGTAGTGGTCCGCAGGGGGTACTTCGCCCCCAGCATTTT
TRBD1	many	TRBV30	13	TRBJ2-2	CAWNRGLVGELFF	TGTGCCTGGAACAGGGGGCTCGTCGGGGAGCTGTTTTTT
.	many	TRBV18	14	TRBJ2-5	CASSPTGEGETQYF	TGTGCCAGCTCGCCTACAGGTGAAGGAGAGACCCAGTACTTC
.	many	TRBV2	15	TRBJ2-4	CASSEKGPSKNIQYF	TGTGCCAGCAGTGAGAAGGGGCCATCCAAAAACATTCAGTACTTC
TRBD1	many	TRBV12-3/TRBV12-4	17	TRBJ2-1	CASSLKGDREGDNEQFF	TGTGCCAGCAGTTTAAAGGGGGACAGGGAGGGGGACAATGAGCAGTTCTTC
.	many	TRBV20-1	14	TRBJ1-5	CSAITGYSNQPQHF	TGCAGTGCCATTACCGGTTATAGCAATCAGCCCCAGCATTTT
TRBD1	many	TRBV5-1	13	TRBJ2-7	CASSLDYRGEQYF	TGCGCCAGCAGCTTGGACTACAGGGGCGAGCAGTACTTC
.	many	TRBV12-3/TRBV12-4	12	TRBJ1-1	CASAALGTEAFF	TGTGCCAGCGCAGCCCTCGGGACTGAAGCTTTCTTT
.	few	TRBV19	14	TRBJ2-7	CASSIPGGSREQYF	TGTGCCAGTAGTATACCCGGAGGGTCTCGCGAGCAGTACTTC
.	many	TRBV20-1	18	TRBJ1-1	CSARDILETPRENTEAFF	TGCAGTGCTAGAGATATCCTTGAGACACCCCGAGAGAACACTGAAGCTTTCTTT
.	many	TRBV7-9	15	TRBJ2-1	CASSLGAGVDNEQFF	TGTGCCAGCAGCTTGGGGGCGGGGGTCGACAATGAGCAGTTCTTC
.	few	TRBV3-1	13	TRBJ1-3	CASRGYSGNTIYF	TGTGCCAGCAGGGGCTACTCTGGAAACACCATATATTTT
TRBD1	many	TRBV27	15	TRBJ2-7	CASSRGGTGGYEQYF	TGTGCCAGCAGTCGCGGGGGGACAGGGGGCTACGAGCAGTACTTC
TRBD1	many	TRBV11-2	16	TRBJ1-4	CASSTGTGGENEKLFF	TGTGCCAGCAGCACCGGGACAGGGGGAGAGAATGAAAAACTGTTTTTT
TRBD2	many	TRBV5-1	15	TRBJ2-3	CASSSGTSSTDTQYF	TGCGCCAGCAGCTCCGGGACTAGCTCTACAGATACGCAGTATTTT
TRBD1	many	TRBV18	15	TRBJ1-5	CASSLSTGSNQPQHF	TGTGCCAGCTCACTATCGACAGGGAGCAATCAGCCCCAGCATTTT
TRBD2	few	TRBV4-3	16	TRBJ2-1	CASSQEGTSIEYEQFF	TGCGCCAGCAGCCAAGAAGGGACTAGTATTGAATATGAGCAGTTCTTC
TRBD1	few	TRBV6-1	15	TRBJ1-5	CASSHRQGLNQPQHF	TGTGCCAGCAGTCACAGACAGGGCTTGAATCAGCCCCAGCATTTT
TRBD2	many	TRBV5-1	18	TRBJ2-4	CASSFGLAGGMDKNIQYF	TGCGCCAGCAGCTTCGGACTAGCGGGGGGCATGGACAAAAACATTCAGTACTTC
.	few	TRBV9	16	TRBJ2-1	CASSVGQGTGYNEQFF	TGTGCCAGCAGCGTAGGTCAGGGGACGGGCTACAATGAGCAGTTCTTC
.	many	TRBV4-2	18	TRBJ2-5	CASSQERAQAGLKETQYF	TGTGCCAGCAGCCAAGAAAGGGCGCAGGCGGGCTTGAAAGAGACCCAGTACTTC
TRBD1	many	TRBV5-1	14	TRBJ1-4	CASSPAQGPEKLFF	TGCGCCAGCAGCCCTGCACAGGGGCCGGAAAAACTGTTTTTT
.	.	TRBV5-1	14	TRBJ2-3	CASSQDPRTDTQYF	TGCGCCAGCAGCCAAGACCCCCGCACAGATACGCAGTATTTT
TRBD1	few	TRBV5-1	18	TRBJ2-1	CASSFDPLGQGVLNEQFF	TGCGCCAGCAGCTTCGACCCTCTGGGACAGGGGGTTTTGAATGAGCAGTTCTTC
.	many	TRBV6-1	15	TRBJ1-1	CASSNPGHMNTEAFF	TGTGCCAGCAGTAATCCGGGACATATGAACACTGAAGCTTTCTTT
TRBD2	many	TRBV20-1	14	TRBJ2-1	CSATGGRGDNEQFF	TGCAGTGCGACAGGCGGGAGGGGGGACAATGAGCAGTTCTTC
.	many	TRBV11-2	12	TRBJ2-5	CASSPEAATQYF	TGTGCCAGCAGCCCAGAGGCAGCGACCCAGTACTTC
.	.	TRBV5-1	15	TRBJ2-1	CASSLRDPRYNEQFF	TGCGCCAGCAGCTTGAGGGACCCACGCTACAATGAGCAGTTCTTC
TRBD2	many	TRBV20-1	16	TRBJ2-5	CSAPGLAGRGGQTQYF	TGCAGTGCGCCGGGACTAGCGGGGCGCGGTGGTCAGACCCAGTACTTC
TRBD2	many	TRBV7-9	15	TRBJ2-1	CASSVGGGLENEQFF	TGTGCCAGCAGCGTCGGCGGGGGGCTCGAGAATGAGCAGTTCTTC
.	few	TRBV28	14	TRBJ1-2	CASSLTRDTRGYTF	TGTGCCAGCAGTTTAACCCGAGATACTAGGGGCTACACCTTC
.	.	TRBV9	13	TRBJ2-3	CASSVRPSDTQYF	TGTGCCAGCAGCGTCCGACCCTCAGATACGCAGTATTTT
.	many	TRBV10-1	13	TRBJ1-5	CASSELVDQPQHF	TGCGCCAGCAGTGAGCTGGTTGATCAGCCCCAGCATTTT
.	many	TRBV5-1	14	TRBJ2-5	CASSGGALGETQYF	TGCGCCAGCAGCGGCGGGGCGCTAGGAGAGACCCAGTACTTC
TRBD1	many	TRBV18	15	TRBJ2-3	CASQERDRLTDTQYF	TGTGCCAGCCAAGAGAGGGACAGACTCACAGATACGCAGTATTTT
.	once	TRBV25-1	11	TRBJ2-3	CASRGSDTQYF	TGTGCCAGCAGAGGGAGTGATACGCAGTATTTT